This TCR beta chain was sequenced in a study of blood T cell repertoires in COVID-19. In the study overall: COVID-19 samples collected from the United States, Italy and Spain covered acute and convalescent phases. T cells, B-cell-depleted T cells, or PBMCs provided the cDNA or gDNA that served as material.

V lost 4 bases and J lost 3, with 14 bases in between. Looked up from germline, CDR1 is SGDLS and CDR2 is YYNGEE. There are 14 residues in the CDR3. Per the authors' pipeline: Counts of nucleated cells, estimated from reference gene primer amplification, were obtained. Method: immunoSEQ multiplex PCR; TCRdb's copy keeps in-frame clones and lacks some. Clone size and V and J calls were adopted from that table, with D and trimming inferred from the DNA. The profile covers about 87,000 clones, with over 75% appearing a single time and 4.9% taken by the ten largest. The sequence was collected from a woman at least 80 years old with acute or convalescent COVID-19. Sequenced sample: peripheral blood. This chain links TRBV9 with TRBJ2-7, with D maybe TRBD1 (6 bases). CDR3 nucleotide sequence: TGTGCCAGCAGCATAGGTCAGGGGCACTACGAGCAGTACTTC. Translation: CASSIGQGHYEQYF.